This T cell receptor beta chain was sequenced for a study of T-cell reconstitution after alpha-beta-depleted transplantation in children (dated by TCRdb to 2016 to 2017). About the investigation overall: Using TCR repertoire profiling, the study followed T-cell immune reconstitution in a quantitative way in children after TCRalphabeta/CD19-depleted allogeneic hematopoietic cell transplantation. Points the paper makes about the study in general: In some patients, the high TCRbeta diversity seen at day 60 was put down to recipient T cells and intrathymic progenitors that had survived conditioning. The apparently early alphabetaT-cell count recovery about two months after transplant was reportedly dependent on only several hundred rapidly expanded clones derived from non-depleted graft cells. Over the following months the frequencies of hyperexpanded clones went down, and after one year T-cell counts and TCRbeta diversity were mostly credited to newly produced T cells.

The library was generated by PCR. For sequencing, an Illumina HiSeq 2500 was employed. TCR libraries were prepared with molecular barcoding, using unique molecular identifiers to normalize TCRbeta repertoire quantification. TCRdb itself trimmed the public reads at Q25 with fastp, ran MiXCR and retained productive beta chains. Here each entry gathers all rows of one CDR3 protein and keeps the most common genes and DNA. Across this sample there are some 300,000 distinct CDR3 sequences, with over 9% seen only once. Less than 9% of the sample comes from the top ten. Taken with the paper, the label for treatment or condition translates to: allogeneic hematopoietic cell transplantation with graft depleted of TCRalphabeta T cells and CD19 B cells. The children who served as transplant recipients had been given grafts of TCRalphabeta/CD19-depleted allogeneic hematopoietic cells. A distance of 18 bases separates the germline ends of V and J, which lose 11 bases and 1 base respectively. The cysteine opens and the phenylalanine closes a CDR3 of 15 amino acids. CDR3 DNA is the only sequence kept; it has 45 bases, read in frame from the first base. CDR1 and CDR2, looked up from the germline V gene, are MDHEN and SYDVKM.

Many counts were recorded for this clonotype. No antigen is known for it. No base quality values were provided; no much bigger clone lies one nucleotide off. Sequencing was performed on PBMCs, taken before TCRalphabeta/CD19-depleted stem cell transplant. The source is a boy younger than two with acute myeloid leukemia, due to receive a stem cell transplant. The chain is encoded by TRBV28 joined to TRBJ2-4; no D gene can be assigned with confidence. In nucleotides, the sequence is TGTGCCGCCAAAGACCGGAAGGAGGCCAAAAACATTCAGTACTTC. The translation is CAAKDRKEAKNIQYF. Full variable domain (CDR3 extended with the reference TRBV28 and TRBJ2-4 proteins): DVKVTQSSRYLVKRTGEKVFLECVQDMDHENMFWYRQDPGLGLRLIYFSYDVKMKEKGDIPEGYSVSREKKERFSLILESASTNQTSMYLCAAKDRKEAKNIQYFGAGTRLSVL.